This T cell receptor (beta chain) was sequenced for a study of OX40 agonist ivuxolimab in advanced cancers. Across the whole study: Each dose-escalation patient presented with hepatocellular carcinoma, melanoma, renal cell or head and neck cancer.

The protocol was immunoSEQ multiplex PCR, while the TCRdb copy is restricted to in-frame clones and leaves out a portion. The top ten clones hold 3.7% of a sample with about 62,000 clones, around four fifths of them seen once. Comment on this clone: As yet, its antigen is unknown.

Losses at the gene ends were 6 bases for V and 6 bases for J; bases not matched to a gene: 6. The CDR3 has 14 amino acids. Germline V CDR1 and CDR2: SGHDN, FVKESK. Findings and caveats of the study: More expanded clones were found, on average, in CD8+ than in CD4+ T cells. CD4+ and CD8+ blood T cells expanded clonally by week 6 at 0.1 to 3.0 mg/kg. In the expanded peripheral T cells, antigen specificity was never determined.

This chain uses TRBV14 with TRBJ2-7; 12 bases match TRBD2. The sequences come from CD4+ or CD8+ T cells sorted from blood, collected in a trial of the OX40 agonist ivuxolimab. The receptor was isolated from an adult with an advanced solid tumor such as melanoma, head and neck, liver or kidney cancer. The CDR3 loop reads CASSKLAGGVEQYF. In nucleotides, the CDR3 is TGTGCCAGCAGTAAGCTAGCGGGAGGGGTCGAGCAGTACTTC.